Below are 22 T cell receptor beta chains sequenced from a single sample in a study of shared clonotypes between healthy human individuals. Generated by immunoSEQ multiplex PCR, the TCRdb table keeps only in-frame clones and is missing some. The sample records 780,000 or so clones, roughly 72% being singletons. Sequencing was carried out using memory CD4+ T cells sorted from blood. Subset reported: CD45RA-negative fraction. These receptors all stem from a woman in her twenties or thirties in good health.

The chain is built from TRBV28 and TRBJ2-1, with D possibly called TRBD1 or TRBD2 (5 bases each). Looked up from germline, CDR1 is MDHEN and CDR2 is SYDVKM. Between the trimmed V and J ends, which lost 2 bases and 6 bases, there was a span of 14 bases. This CDR3 spans 15 amino acids. The CDR3: CASSLAGRITNEQFF. CDR3 nucleotides: TGTGCCAGCAGTTTAGCAGGGAGAATCACCAATGAGCAGTTCTTC.

CDR3 loop: CASSFRTGHTEAFF. CDR3 bases: TGTGCCAGCAGCTTTAGAACAGGTCACACTGAAGCTTTCTTT. The chain couples TRBV5-4 to TRBJ1-1, with TRBD1 as a possible D gene (5 bases). CDR1 is SGHNT, CDR2 YYREEE, per germline (reference sequence). The CDR3 has 14 residues. Trimming left V 2 bases short and J 3 bases short, with 11 bases between.

This clone came up once. The V and J genes are TRBV28 and TRBJ2-5; D remains ambiguous. The CDR3 covers 12 residues. Trimming stripped 1 base from V and 6 bases from J, with 6 bases between. Germline values: CDR1 MDHEN, CDR2 SYDVKM. This chain's CDR3 is CASSLFRQTQYF. Written as DNA, the CDR3 is TGTGCCAGCAGTTTATTTCGACAGACCCAGTACTTC.

CDR3 bases: TGCGCCAGCAGCTTGGAGTCTAGGGGCTTCTACAATGAGCAGTTCTTC. Amino acids: CASSLESRGFYNEQFF. The chain recombines TRBV5-1 with TRBJ2-1; D might be TRBD1 (5 bases). Germline CDR1 SGHRS, CDR2 YFSETQ. The V end was cut by 0 bases, the J end by 3 bases, with 13 bases between. The CDR3 is 16 amino acids.

J is TRBJ2-2 and V is TRBV5-1; D is unclear. Germline loops: CDR1 SGHRS, CDR2 YFSETQ. V lost 4 bases to trimming and J lost 5 bases, with 21 bases between them. This CDR3 comprises 17 residues. The CDR3 DNA follows: TGCGCCAGCAGCCCCCAACTTACCAGTACGGGTACCGGGGAGCTGTTTTTT. Protein sequence: CASSPQLTSTGTGELFF.

This clone was recorded once. The J gene is TRBJ2-2, the V gene TRBV7-3; TRBD1 or TRBD2 may be the D gene (5 bases each). The CDR3 consists of 15 residues. CDR1 is SGHTA and CDR2 is FQGTGA in the germline V gene. The V and J ends lost 5 bases and 0 bases respectively, with 10 bases between them. As DNA, the CDR3 is TGTGCCAGCAGCCCCGGGGCGGCGAACACCGGGGAGCTGTTTTTT. This translates into CASSPGAANTGELFF.

The chain couples TRBV11-2 to TRBJ1-3, with unresolved D. Per the germline V gene, CDR1 is SGHAT and CDR2 is FQNNGV. V was pared by 0 bases and J by 0 bases, with 3 bases between. This CDR3 comprises 14 residues. As DNA, the CDR3 is TGTGCCAGCAGCTTAGAGCCCTCTGGAAACACCATATATTTT. Translating gives CASSLEPSGNTIYF.

The genes are TRBV18 and TRBJ1-2; D remains unclear. The germline gives CDR1 KGHSH, CDR2 LQKENI. CDR3 length: 13 residues. V lost 5 bases, J lost 1 base, and 8 bases lay in between. In DNA, the CDR3 is TGTGCCAGCTCATCGCCAAATAACTATGGCTACACCTTC. Amino acids: CASSSPNNYGYTF.

V and J are TRBV19 and TRBJ2-7; 7 nucleotides align to TRBD1. The V and J ends lost 6 bases and 2 bases, in that order; junction bases with no gene match: 13. The CDR3 is 16 amino acids. CDR1 is LNHDA, CDR2 SQIVND, per germline (reference sequence). Here the CDR3 reads CASSERTGKKAYEQYF. CDR3 coding DNA: TGTGCCAGTAGCGAAAGGACAGGTAAAAAGGCCTACGAGCAGTACTTC.

CDR3 in amino acids: CASSVGQGSTDTQYF. In nucleotides, the CDR3 is TGTGCCAGCAGTGTAGGACAGGGAAGCACAGATACGCAGTATTTT. V and J are TRBV25-1 and TRBJ2-3; 8 nucleotides match TRBD1. The CDR3 extends over 15 amino acids. Losses at the gene ends were 4 bases for V and 0 bases for J; bases not matched to a gene: 3. Germline V CDR1 and CDR2: MGHDK, SYGVNS.

The chain combines TRBV19 with TRBJ1-3, with 7 bases identical to TRBD1. The V and J ends lost 6 bases and 0 bases, in that order; junction bases with no gene match: 5. CDR1 is LNHDA, CDR2 SQIVND, per germline (reference sequence). This CDR3 contains 15 residues. CDR3 sequence (DNA): TGTGCCAGTAGGTCGACAGGGAACTCTGGAAACACCATATATTTT. It codes for CASRSTGNSGNTIYF.

The genes are TRBV5-1 and TRBJ2-3, with 11 nucleotides matching TRBD2. The CDR3 totals 16 residues. V shed 4 bases and J 2 bases; nucleotides not matched to a gene: 6. Germline V gene data show CDR1 as SGHRS and CDR2 as YFSETQ. Here the CDR3 reads CASSPVLAGVTDTQYF. CDR3 nucleotide sequence: TGCGCCAGCAGCCCAGTACTAGCGGGAGTCACAGATACGCAGTATTTT.

CDR3 sequence: CAMGTGNPSTDTQYF. In DNA form, the CDR3 reads TGTGCCATGGGGACAGGTAATCCTAGCACAGATACGCAGTATTTT. The chain joins TRBV6-4 to TRBJ2-3, with 8 bases identical to TRBD1. This CDR3 is built from 15 residues. The V segment lost 10 bases and the J segment 0 bases; nucleotides outside the gene matches: 9. Germline V gene sequence: CDR1 MRHNA, CDR2 SNTAGT.

The gene calls are TRBV28 and TRBJ2-7, with TRBD2 matching over 7 bases. In germline, CDR1 is MDHEN, CDR2 SYDVKM. After removal of 3 bases from V and 6 bases from J, the junction contained 8 bases not matched to a gene. This CDR3 region has 14 residues. In DNA, the CDR3 is TGTGCCAGCAGTTTCCACGCGGGAGTCTTCGAGCAGTACTTC. Its protein product is CASSFHAGVFEQYF. The full variable domain, with the rest looked up from reference TRBV28 and TRBJ2-7, is DVKVTQSSRYLVKRTGEKVFLECVQDMDHENMFWYRQDPGLGLRLIYFSYDVKMKEKGDIPEGYSVSREKKERFSLILESASTNQTSMYLCASSFHAGVFEQYFGPGTRLTVT.

The chain carries TRBV5-1 and TRBJ2-1, with 8 bases lining up with TRBD2. CDR3 size: 18 residues. The V segment lost 1 base and the J segment 6 bases; nucleotides outside the gene matches: 15. Germline V gene sequence: CDR1 SGHRS, CDR2 YFSETQ. CDR3 region: CASSLTSGSHLTPNEQFF. The CDR3 DNA reads as TGCGCCAGCAGCTTGACTAGCGGTTCACATCTGACTCCCAATGAGCAGTTCTTC.

J is TRBJ2-5 and V is TRBV7-6, with 8 bases aligning to TRBD2. J was trimmed by 4 bases and V by 1 base; bases with no gene match: 8. Germline V lookup: CDR1 SGHVS, CDR2 FNYEAQ. The length of the CDR3 is 16 residues. The CDR3 region is CASSLGAAAGGETQYF. CDR3 in DNA: TGTGCCAGCAGCTTAGGAGCCGCTGCGGGGGGAGAGACCCAGTACTTC.

This sequence joins TRBV4-2 and TRBJ1-5, with a weak D call TRBD1 (6 bases). This CDR3 contains 19 residues. Trimming stripped 4 bases from V and 6 bases from J, with 28 bases between. Germline CDR1 and CDR2: LGHNA and YNFKEQ. The CDR3 coding sequence is TGTGCCAGCAGCCCCTTAGGGGGGGCGGGGGGTGATGTCTTTCAGCCCCAGCATTTT. This encodes CASSPLGGAGGDVFQPQHF.

The chain joins TRBV6-1 to TRBJ1-2; D unclear. CDR1 is MNHNS and CDR2 is SASEGT in the germline V gene. The germline V and J ends were trimmed by 8 bases and 1 base, with 14 bases remaining between them. This CDR3 contains 14 residues. The CDR3 sequence is CASDRLSNNYGYTF. Written as DNA, the CDR3 is TGTGCCAGCGACCGGCTCAGCAATAACTATGGCTACACCTTC.

The rearrangement uses TRBV4-2 and TRBJ2-5; 8 nucleotides match TRBD1. Looked up from germline, CDR1 is LGHNA and CDR2 is YNFKEQ. Unmatched junction bases numbered 6, after V lost 1 base and J lost 2 bases. CDR3 length: 16 residues. The CDR3: CASSQGTGKGQETQYF. As DNA, the CDR3 is TGTGCCAGCAGCCAAGGGACAGGGAAGGGTCAAGAGACCCAGTACTTC.

This chain links TRBV4-2 with TRBJ1-1, with D perhaps TRBD1 (5 bases). Trimming cost V 0 bases and J 3 bases, with 11 bases left between them. The CDR3 extends over 15 amino acids. Germline V CDR1 and CDR2: LGHNA, YNFKEQ. The CDR3 is CASSQDRRGDTEAFF. Written as DNA, the CDR3 is TGTGCCAGCAGCCAAGATCGGAGGGGAGACACTGAAGCTTTCTTT.

The chain has TRBV19 and TRBJ1-4; D unclear. The length of the CDR3 is 13 residues. The V gene lost 8 bases and the J gene lost 7 bases, with 14 bases spanning the gap. CDR1 and CDR2 from the germline V gene are LNHDA and SQIVND (reference sequence). The CDR3 DNA sequence: TGTGCCAGTCACCCGGAGGTTGGTGAAAAACTGTTTTTT. Residues: CASHPEVGEKLFF.

This clone was counted only a few times. The genes are TRBV6-5 and TRBJ1-1, with TRBD1 as a possible D gene (6 bases). The CDR3 covers 15 residues. Germline CDR1 and CDR2: MNHEY and SVGAGI. The V and J ends lost 0 bases and 4 bases respectively, with 12 bases between them. The chain's CDR3 is CASSYSIQGGTEAFF. CDR3 bases: TGTGCCAGCAGTTACTCGATACAGGGCGGCACTGAAGCTTTCTTT.